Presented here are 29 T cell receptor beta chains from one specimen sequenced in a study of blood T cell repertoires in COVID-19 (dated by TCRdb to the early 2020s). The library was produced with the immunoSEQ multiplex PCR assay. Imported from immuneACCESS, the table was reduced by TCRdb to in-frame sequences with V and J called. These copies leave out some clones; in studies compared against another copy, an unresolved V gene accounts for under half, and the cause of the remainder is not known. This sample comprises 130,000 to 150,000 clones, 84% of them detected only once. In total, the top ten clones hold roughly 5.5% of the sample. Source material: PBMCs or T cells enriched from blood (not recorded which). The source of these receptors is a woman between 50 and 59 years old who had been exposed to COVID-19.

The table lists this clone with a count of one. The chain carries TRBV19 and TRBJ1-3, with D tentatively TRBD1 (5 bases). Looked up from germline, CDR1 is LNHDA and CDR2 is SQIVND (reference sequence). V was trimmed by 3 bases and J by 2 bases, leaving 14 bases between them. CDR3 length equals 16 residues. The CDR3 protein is CASSILAVGPGNTIYF. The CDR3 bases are TGTGCCAGTAGTATCCTAGCGGTGGGGCCTGGAAACACCATATATTTT.

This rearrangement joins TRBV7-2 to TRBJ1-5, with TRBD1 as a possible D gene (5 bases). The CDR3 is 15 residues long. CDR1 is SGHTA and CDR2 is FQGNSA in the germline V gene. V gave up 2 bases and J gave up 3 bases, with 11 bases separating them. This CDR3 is CASSLLGASNQPQHF. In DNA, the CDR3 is TGTGCCAGCAGCTTATTAGGGGCTTCCAATCAGCCCCAGCATTTT.

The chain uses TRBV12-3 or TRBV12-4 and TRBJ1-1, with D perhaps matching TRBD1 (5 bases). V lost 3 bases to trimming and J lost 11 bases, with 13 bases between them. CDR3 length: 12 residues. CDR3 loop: CASSLVAGNAFF. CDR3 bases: TGTGCCAGCAGTTTGGTGGCAGGGAACGCTTTCTTT.

CDR3 sequence (DNA): TGTGCCAGCAGTGATTTGAAACAGGGTAATGAGCAGTTCTTC. It specifies CASSDLKQGNEQFF. The chain combines TRBV25-1 with TRBJ2-1; tentatively, D is TRBD1 (6 bases). The CDR3 consists of 14 residues. Between the trimmed V and J ends, which lost 3 bases and 7 bases, there was a span of 13 bases. CDR1 and CDR2 from the germline V gene are MGHDK and SYGVNS.

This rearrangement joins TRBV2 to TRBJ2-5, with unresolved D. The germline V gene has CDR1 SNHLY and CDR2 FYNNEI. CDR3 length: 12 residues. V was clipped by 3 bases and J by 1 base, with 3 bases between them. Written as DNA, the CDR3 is TGTGCCAGCAGTGACATCCAAGAGACCCAGTACTTC. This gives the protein CASSDIQETQYF.

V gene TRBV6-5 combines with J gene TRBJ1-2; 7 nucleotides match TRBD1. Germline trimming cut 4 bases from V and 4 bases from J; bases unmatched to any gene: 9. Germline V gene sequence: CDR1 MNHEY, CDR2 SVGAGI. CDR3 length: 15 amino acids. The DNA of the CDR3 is TGTGCCAGCAGTTCCCACAGGGGCGGGTTCTATGGCTACACCTTC. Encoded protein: CASSSHRGGFYGYTF.

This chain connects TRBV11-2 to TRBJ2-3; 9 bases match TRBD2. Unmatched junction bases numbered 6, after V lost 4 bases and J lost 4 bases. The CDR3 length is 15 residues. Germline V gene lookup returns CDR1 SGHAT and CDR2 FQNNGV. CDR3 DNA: TGTGCCAGCAGCTCCGGACTAGCGAGTGCAGATACGCAGTATTTT. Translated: CASSSGLASADTQYF.

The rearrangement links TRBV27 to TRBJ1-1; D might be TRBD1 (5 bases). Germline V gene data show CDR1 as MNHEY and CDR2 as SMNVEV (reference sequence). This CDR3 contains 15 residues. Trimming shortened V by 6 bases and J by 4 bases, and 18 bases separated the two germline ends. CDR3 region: CASRTIRGVSTEAFF. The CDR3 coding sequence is TGTGCCAGCAGAACTATTCGGGGGGTGAGCACTGAAGCTTTCTTT.

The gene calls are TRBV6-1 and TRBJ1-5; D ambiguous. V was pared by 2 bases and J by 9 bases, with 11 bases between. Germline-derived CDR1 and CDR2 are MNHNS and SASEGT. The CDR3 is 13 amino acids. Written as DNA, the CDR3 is TGTGCCAGCAGTGAATCCTTATCCGGGCCCCAGCATTTT. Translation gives CASSESLSGPQHF.

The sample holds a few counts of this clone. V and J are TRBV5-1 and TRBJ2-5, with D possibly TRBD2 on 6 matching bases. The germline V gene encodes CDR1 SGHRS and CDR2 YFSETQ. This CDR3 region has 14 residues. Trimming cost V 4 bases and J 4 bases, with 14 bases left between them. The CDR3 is CASSQGGVGETQYF. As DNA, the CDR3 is TGCGCCAGCAGCCAGGGCGGGGTAGGAGAGACCCAGTACTTC.

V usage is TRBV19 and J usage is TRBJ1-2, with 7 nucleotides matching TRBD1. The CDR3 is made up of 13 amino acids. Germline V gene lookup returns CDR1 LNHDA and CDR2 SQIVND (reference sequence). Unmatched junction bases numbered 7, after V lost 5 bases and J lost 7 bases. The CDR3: CASSPSGGSGYTF. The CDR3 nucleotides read TGTGCCAGTAGTCCTTCAGGGGGAAGTGGCTACACCTTC.

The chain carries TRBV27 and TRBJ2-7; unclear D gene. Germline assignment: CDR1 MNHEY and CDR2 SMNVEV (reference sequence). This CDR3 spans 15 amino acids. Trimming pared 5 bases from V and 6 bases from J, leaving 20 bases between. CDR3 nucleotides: TGTGCCAGCAGTCCCCAAGTAGTATCCCTTTCCGAGCAGTACTTC. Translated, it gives CASSPQVVSLSEQYF.

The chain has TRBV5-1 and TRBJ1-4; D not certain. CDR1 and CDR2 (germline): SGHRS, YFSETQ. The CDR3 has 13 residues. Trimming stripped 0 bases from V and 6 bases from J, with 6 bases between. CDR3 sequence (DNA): TGCGCCAGCAGCTTGGATCCGGATGAAAAACTGTTTTTT. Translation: CASSLDPDEKLFF.

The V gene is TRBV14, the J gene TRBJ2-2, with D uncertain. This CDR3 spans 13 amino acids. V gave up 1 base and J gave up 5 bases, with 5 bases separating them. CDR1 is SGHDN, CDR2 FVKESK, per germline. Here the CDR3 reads CASSQVSTGELFF. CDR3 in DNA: TGTGCCAGCAGCCAAGTCAGTACCGGGGAGCTGTTTTTT. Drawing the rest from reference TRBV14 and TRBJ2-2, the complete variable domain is EAGVTQFPSHSVIEKGQTVTLRCDPISGHDNLYWYRRVMGKEIKFLLHFVKESKQDESGMPNNRFLAERTGGTYSTLKVQPAELEDSGVYFCASSQVSTGELFFGEGSRLTVL.

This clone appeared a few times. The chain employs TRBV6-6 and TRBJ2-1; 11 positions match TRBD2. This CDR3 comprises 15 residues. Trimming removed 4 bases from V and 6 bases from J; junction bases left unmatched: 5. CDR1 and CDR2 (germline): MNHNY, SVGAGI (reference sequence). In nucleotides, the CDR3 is TGTGCCAGCAGTTTGCCGGGACTAGCGGCCAATGAGCAGTTCTTC. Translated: CASSLPGLAANEQFF.

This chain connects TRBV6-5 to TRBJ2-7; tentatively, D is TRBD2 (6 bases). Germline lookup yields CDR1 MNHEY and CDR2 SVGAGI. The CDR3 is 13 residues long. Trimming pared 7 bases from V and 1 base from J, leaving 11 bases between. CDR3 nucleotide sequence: TGTGCCAGCATCCGGGGGTGGTCCTACGAGCAGTACTTC. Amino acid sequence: CASIRGWSYEQYF.

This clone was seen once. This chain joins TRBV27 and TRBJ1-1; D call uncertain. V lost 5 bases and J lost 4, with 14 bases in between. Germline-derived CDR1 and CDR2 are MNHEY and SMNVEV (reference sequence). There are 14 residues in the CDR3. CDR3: CASSRDFLGTEAFF. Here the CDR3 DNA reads TGTGCCAGCAGTCGCGACTTTCTCGGCACTGAAGCTTTCTTT.

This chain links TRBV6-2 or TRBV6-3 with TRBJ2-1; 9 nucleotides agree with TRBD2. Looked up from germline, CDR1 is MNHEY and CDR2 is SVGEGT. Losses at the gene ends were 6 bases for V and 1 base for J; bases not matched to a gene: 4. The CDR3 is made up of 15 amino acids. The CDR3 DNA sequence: TGTGCCAGCAGCCAAGCGGGGGGATCCTACAATGAGCAGTTCTTC. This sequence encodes CASSQAGGSYNEQFF.

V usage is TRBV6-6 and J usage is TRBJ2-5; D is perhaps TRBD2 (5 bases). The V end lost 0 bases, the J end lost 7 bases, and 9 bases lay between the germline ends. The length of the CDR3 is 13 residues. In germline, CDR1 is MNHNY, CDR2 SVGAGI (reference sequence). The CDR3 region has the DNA TGTGCCAGCAGTTACTCGACGGCGGGGACCCAGTACTTC. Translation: CASSYSTAGTQYF.

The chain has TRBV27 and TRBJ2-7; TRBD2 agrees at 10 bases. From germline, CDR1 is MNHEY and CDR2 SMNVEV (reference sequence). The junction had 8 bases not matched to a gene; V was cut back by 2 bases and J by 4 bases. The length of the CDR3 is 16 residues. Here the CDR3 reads CASSLGPAGGPYEQYF. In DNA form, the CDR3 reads TGTGCCAGCAGTTTAGGTCCAGCGGGAGGGCCGTACGAGCAGTACTTC.

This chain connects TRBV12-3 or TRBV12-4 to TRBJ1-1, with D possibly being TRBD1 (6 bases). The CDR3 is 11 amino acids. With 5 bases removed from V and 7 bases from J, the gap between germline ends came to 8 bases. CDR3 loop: CASSRTVEAFF. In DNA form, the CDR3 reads TGTGCCAGCAGTCGGACAGTTGAAGCTTTCTTT.

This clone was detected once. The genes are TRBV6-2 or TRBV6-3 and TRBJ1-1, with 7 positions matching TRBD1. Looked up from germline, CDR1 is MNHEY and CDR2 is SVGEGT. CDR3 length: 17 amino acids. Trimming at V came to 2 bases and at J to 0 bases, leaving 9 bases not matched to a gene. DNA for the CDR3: TGTGCCAGCAGTTACACCGGGACAGTCGGGGTGAACACTGAAGCTTTCTTT. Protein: CASSYTGTVGVNTEAFF.

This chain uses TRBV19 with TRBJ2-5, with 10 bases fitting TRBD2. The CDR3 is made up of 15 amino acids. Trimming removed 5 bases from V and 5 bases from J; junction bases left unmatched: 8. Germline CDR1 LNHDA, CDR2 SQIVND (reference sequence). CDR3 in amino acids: CASSPAGGPAETQYF. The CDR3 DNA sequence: TGTGCCAGTAGTCCAGCGGGGGGGCCGGCGGAGACCCAGTACTTC. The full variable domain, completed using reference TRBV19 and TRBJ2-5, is DGGITQSPKYLFRKEGQNVTLSCEQNLNHDAMYWYRQDPGQGLRLIYYSQIVNDFQKGDIAEGYSVSREKKESFPLTVTSAQKNPTAFYLCASSPAGGPAETQYFGPGTRLLVL.

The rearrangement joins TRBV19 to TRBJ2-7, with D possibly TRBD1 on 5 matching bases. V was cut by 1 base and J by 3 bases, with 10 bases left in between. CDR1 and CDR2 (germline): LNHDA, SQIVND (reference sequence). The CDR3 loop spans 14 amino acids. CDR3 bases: TGTGCCAGTAGTATAGGGGGCCCTAACTACGAGCAGTACTTC. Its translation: CASSIGGPNYEQYF.

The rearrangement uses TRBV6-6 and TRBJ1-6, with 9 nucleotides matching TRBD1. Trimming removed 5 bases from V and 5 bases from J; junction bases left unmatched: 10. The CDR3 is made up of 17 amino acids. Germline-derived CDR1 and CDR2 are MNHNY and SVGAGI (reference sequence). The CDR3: CASSPGTGKRNNSPLHF. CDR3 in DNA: TGTGCCAGCAGTCCCGGGACAGGGAAGAGGAATAATTCACCCCTCCACTTT.

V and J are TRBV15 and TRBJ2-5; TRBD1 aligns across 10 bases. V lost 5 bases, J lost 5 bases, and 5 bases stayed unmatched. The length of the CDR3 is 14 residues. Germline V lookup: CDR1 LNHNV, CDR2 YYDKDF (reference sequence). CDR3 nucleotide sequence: TGTGCCACCAGCGGACAGGGGGTACGGGAGACCCAGTACTTC. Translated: CATSGQGVRETQYF.

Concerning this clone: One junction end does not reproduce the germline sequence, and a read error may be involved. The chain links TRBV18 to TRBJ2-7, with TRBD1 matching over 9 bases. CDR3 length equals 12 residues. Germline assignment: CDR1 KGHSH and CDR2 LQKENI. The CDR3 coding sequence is TGTGCCAGCTCACCGCGGACAGGGGCATCTCACTTC. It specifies CASSPRTGASHF. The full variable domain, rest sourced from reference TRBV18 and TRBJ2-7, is NAGVMQNPRHLVRRRGQEARLRCSPMKGHSHVYWYRQLPEEGLKFMVYLQKENIIDESGMPKERFSAEFPKEGPSILRIQQVVRGDSAAYFCASSPRTGASHFGPGTRLTVT.

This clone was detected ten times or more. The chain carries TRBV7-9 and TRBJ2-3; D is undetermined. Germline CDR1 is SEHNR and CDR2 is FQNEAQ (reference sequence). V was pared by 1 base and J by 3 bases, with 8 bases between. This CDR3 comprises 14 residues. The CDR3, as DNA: TGTGCCAGCAGCTTAGAAGTAGCTACAGATACGCAGTATTTT. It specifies CASSLEVATDTQYF.

CDR3 protein: CASSVGSGSDEQYF. For the CDR3, the DNA is TGTGCCAGCAGCGTAGGATCAGGGTCCGACGAGCAGTACTTC. The chain recombines TRBV9 with TRBJ2-7, with D possibly matching TRBD1 (5 bases). This CDR3 is built from 14 residues. V gave up 0 bases and J gave up 5 bases, with 12 bases separating them. In germline, CDR1 is SGDLS, CDR2 YYNGEE.